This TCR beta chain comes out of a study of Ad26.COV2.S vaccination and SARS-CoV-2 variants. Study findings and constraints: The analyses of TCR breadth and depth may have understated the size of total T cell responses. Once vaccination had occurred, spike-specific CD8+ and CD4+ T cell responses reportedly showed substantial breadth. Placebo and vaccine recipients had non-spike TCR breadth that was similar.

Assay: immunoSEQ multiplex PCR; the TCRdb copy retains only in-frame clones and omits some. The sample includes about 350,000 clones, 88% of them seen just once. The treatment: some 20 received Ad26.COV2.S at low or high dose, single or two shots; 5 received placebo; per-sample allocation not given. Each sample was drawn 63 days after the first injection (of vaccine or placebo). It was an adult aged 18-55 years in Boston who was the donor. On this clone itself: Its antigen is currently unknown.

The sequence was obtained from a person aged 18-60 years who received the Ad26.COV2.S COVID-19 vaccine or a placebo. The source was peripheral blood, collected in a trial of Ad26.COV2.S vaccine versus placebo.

CDR3 DNA: TGTGCCAGCAGTTTATCAGGCCTTATGGCCTACTTC. Its translation: CASSLSGLMAYF. This rearrangement joins TRBV28 to TRBJ2-7; no clear D gene. The CDR3 runs to 12 residues. The germline V and J ends were trimmed by 1 base and 13 bases, with 14 bases remaining between them. Germline V gene sequence: CDR1 MDHEN, CDR2 SYDVKM. Full variable domain (remainder filled in from reference TRBV28 and TRBJ2-7): DVKVTQSSRYLVKRTGEKVFLECVQDMDHENMFWYRQDPGLGLRLIYFSYDVKMKEKGDIPEGYSVSREKKERFSLILESASTNQTSMYLCASSLSGLMAYFGPGTRLTVT.